This T cell receptor (beta chain) was identified during a study of cytomegalovirus exposure and HLA in healthy donors. Overall study: Ancestry clustering placed 81% of around 400 genotyped donors in the Caucasian-associated cluster.

Both 60 Vbeta primers and 13 Jbeta primers went into the PCR. Here immunoSEQ multiplex PCR was the method, and the copy in TCRdb shows in-frame clones only, minus some. In the table there are some 130,000 clones, 65% to 90% of which are singletons. Broader study findings: A reported reduction in N-insertions relative to the roughly 710-donor mean was seen in an Asian-associated ancestry cluster in a later analysis. TCR beta chains numbering more than 150 were designated cytomegalovirus-associated.

Concerning this clone: Its antigen is currently unknown.

The sequence was obtained from a male donor in good health and CMV-seropositive. Sequenced material: PBMCs.

CDR3 nucleotide sequence: TGTGCCAGCAGCGCAACTAGCGGCCGCACAGATACGCAGTATTTT. Its translation: CASSATSGRTDTQYF. The J gene is TRBJ2-3, the V gene TRBV9; 8 nucleotides line up with TRBD2. Germline V CDR1 and CDR2: SGDLS, YYNGEE. After removal of 3 bases from V and 1 base from J, the junction contained 4 bases not matched to a gene. This CDR3 spans 15 amino acids. The full variable domain, completed using reference TRBV9 and TRBJ2-3, is DSGVTQTPKHLITATGQRVTLRCSPRSGDLSVYWYQQSLDQGLQFLIQYYNGEERAKGNILERFSAQQFPDLHSELNLSSLELGDSALYFCASSATSGRTDTQYFGPGTRLTVL.